Each of the 17 T cell receptor beta chains below was sequenced from the same sample in a study of cytomegalovirus exposure and HLA in healthy donors. PCR amplification relied on 60 Vbeta primers (plus 13 Jbeta primers). TCRdb keeps only in-frame clones here, not all; method: immunoSEQ multiplex PCR. Of 120,000 to 150,000 clones listed, roughly 80% are singletons. Sequencing was done on a sample of PBMCs. The receptors here all came from a man aged 40-50 years in good health and CMV-seropositive.

The CDR3 DNA reads TGTGCCAGTAGTCAGACAGGGGAATCCTACAATGAGCAGTTCTTC. This sequence encodes CASSQTGESYNEQFF. The chain links TRBV19 to TRBJ2-1; the match to TRBD1 covers 8 bases. Germline V lookup: CDR1 LNHDA, CDR2 SQIVND (reference sequence). The CDR3 spans 15 residues. After removal of 5 bases from V and 1 base from J, the junction contained 4 bases not matched to a gene. Looking up the rest from reference TRBV19 and TRBJ2-1 gives the full variable domain: DGGITQSPKYLFRKEGQNVTLSCEQNLNHDAMYWYRQDPGQGLRLIYYSQIVNDFQKGDIAEGYSVSREKKESFPLTVTSAQKNPTAFYLCASSQTGESYNEQFFGPGTRLTVL.

The genes are TRBV28 and TRBJ1-1; TRBD1 agrees at 10 bases. The CDR3 covers 17 residues. Germline V gene lookup returns CDR1 MDHEN and CDR2 SYDVKM. V lost 1 base to trimming and J lost 2 bases; unmatched junction nucleotides: 7. CDR3 sequence reads: CASSLSPRQGANTEAFF. For the CDR3, the DNA is TGTGCCAGCAGTTTATCCCCTCGACAGGGGGCTAACACTGAAGCTTTCTTT.

The chain carries TRBV30 and TRBJ1-2, with 7 bases lining up with TRBD1. The CDR3 sequence is 12 residues long. Germline V lookup: CDR1 GTSNPN, CDR2 SVGIG (reference sequence). V shed 7 bases and J 2 bases; nucleotides not matched to a gene: 4. CDR3 protein: CALTGWNYGYTF. For the CDR3, the DNA is TGTGCCTTGACAGGGTGGAACTATGGCTACACCTTC.

The chain links TRBV6-6 to TRBJ1-5; 7 bases map to TRBD1. Germline CDR1 MNHNY, CDR2 SVGAGI (reference sequence). The CDR3 has 16 residues. After removal of 0 bases from V and 5 bases from J, the junction contained 7 bases not matched to a gene. CDR3 protein: CASSYSGRGGDQPQHF. The CDR3 nucleotides read TGTGCCAGCAGTTACTCAGGAAGAGGGGGCGATCAGCCCCAGCATTTT.

The chain is built from TRBV19 and TRBJ2-2; tentative D call: TRBD1 (6 bases). From germline, CDR1 is LNHDA and CDR2 SQIVND (reference sequence). V lost 6 bases to trimming and J lost 5 bases, with 25 bases between them. The CDR3 totals 18 residues. Written as DNA, the CDR3 is TGTGCCAGTAGAACCTACATCGAGGGGGATTCAGGGACCGGGGAGCTGTTTTTT. Protein: CASRTYIEGDSGTGELFF.

J is TRBJ2-2 and V is TRBV9, with 15 bases fitting TRBD2. The J segment lost 5 bases and the V segment lost 4 bases, leaving 6 bases of the junction unmatched. The CDR3 consists of 17 residues. CDR1 SGDLS and CDR2 YYNGEE come from the germline V gene. Here the CDR3 reads CASSLLGTSGRTGELFF. As DNA, the CDR3 is TGTGCCAGCAGCCTCCTCGGGACTAGCGGGAGGACCGGGGAGCTGTTTTTT. The whole variable domain, remainder taken from reference TRBV9 and TRBJ2-2, is DSGVTQTPKHLITATGQRVTLRCSPRSGDLSVYWYQQSLDQGLQFLIQYYNGEERAKGNILERFSAQQFPDLHSELNLSSLELGDSALYFCASSLLGTSGRTGELFFGEGSRLTVL.

This clone was seen a few times. The gene calls are TRBV29-1 and TRBJ1-1; possible D gene TRBD1, 6 bases. V dropped 3 bases and J dropped 4 bases, with 9 bases sitting between them. The CDR3 consists of 12 residues. The germline V gene encodes CDR1 SQVTM and CDR2 ANQGSEA. In DNA form, the CDR3 reads TGCAGCGTTGAGGGGGCTGGCACTGAAGCTTTCTTT. Its protein product is CSVEGAGTEAFF.

V and J are TRBV7-9 and TRBJ1-5, with no clear D. Germline V lookup: CDR1 SEHNR, CDR2 FQNEAQ (reference sequence). V was shortened by 5 bases and J by 3 bases, with 14 bases between the two germline ends. CDR3 length equals 15 residues. CDR3 residues: CASSQFGIPNQPQHF. The CDR3 DNA reads TGTGCCAGCAGCCAATTCGGGATTCCCAATCAGCCCCAGCATTTT.

V gene TRBV19 combines with J gene TRBJ2-3, with D possibly being TRBD2 (6 bases). The V end was cut by 7 bases, the J end by 3 bases, with 17 bases between. The CDR3 length is 15 residues. CDR1 and CDR2 (germline): LNHDA, SQIVND (reference sequence). The CDR3 sequence is CASTMGRAGTDTQYF. Here the CDR3 DNA reads TGTGCCAGTACTATGGGTAGGGCGGGGACAGATACGCAGTATTTT.

The sample holds one count of this clone. This sequence joins TRBV19 and TRBJ2-5; 10 bases fit TRBD2. Germline loops: CDR1 LNHDA, CDR2 SQIVND (reference sequence). The CDR3 length is 15 residues. V was clipped by 5 bases and J by 3 bases; unmatched bases: 6. The CDR3 sequence is CASSEDGLAEETQYF. CDR3 sequence (DNA): TGTGCCAGTAGTGAGGATGGACTAGCGGAAGAGACCCAGTACTTC.

Comment on this clone: Other DNA sequences in this sample translate to the same CDR3. The V and J genes are TRBV2 and TRBJ1-2, with TRBD1 matching 8 bases. Germline V gives CDR1 SNHLY, CDR2 FYNNEI. The CDR3 is made up of 12 amino acids. V trimming: 8 bases; J trimming: 4 bases; junction bases outside the gene matches: 3. Here the CDR3 reads CASGTGVYGYTF. The CDR3 DNA reads as TGTGCCAGCGGGACAGGAGTCTATGGCTACACCTTC.

This clone was seen a few times. The chain uses TRBV4-2 and TRBJ1-2, with 7 positions matching TRBD1. The trim removed 1 base at V and 8 bases at J, leaving 13 bases unmatched. The CDR3 has 16 residues. CDR1 is LGHNA and CDR2 is YNFKEQ in the germline V gene. Here the CDR3 DNA reads TGTGCCAGCAGCCAAGTAAGACAGGGAGGTGAGGGGGGCTACACCTTC. Its protein is CASSQVRQGGEGGYTF.

Notes on this clone: Without the conserved terminal phenylalanine or tryptophan, this CDR3 likely stems from a read error. The rearrangement uses TRBV4-3 and TRBJ2-3; the match to TRBD2 covers 8 bases. Germline V gene data show CDR1 as LGHNA and CDR2 as YSLEER. Losses at the gene ends were 0 bases for V and 5 bases for J; bases not matched to a gene: 7. The CDR3 runs 16 residues. CDR3 sequence: CASSQDFGRAGDTQYL. The CDR3 nucleotides read TGCGCCAGCAGCCAAGACTTCGGGAGGGCCGGAGATACGCAGTATCTT.

The chain employs TRBV5-1 and TRBJ2-2; D is uncertain. V was trimmed by 2 bases and J by 6 bases, leaving 8 bases between them. This CDR3 is 13 amino acids long. Germline V gene data show CDR1 as SGHRS and CDR2 as YFSETQ. CDR3 bases: TGCGCCAGCAGCTTCTCTGGCCCCGGGGAGCTGTTTTTT. Translated: CASSFSGPGELFF.

The chain joins TRBV28 to TRBJ2-7; 8 positions match TRBD2. CDR3 length: 15 amino acids. V trimming: 2 bases; J trimming: 2 bases; junction bases outside the gene matches: 5. The germline V gene has CDR1 MDHEN and CDR2 SYDVKM. The CDR3 coding sequence is TGTGCCAGCAGTTTAGTAGCGGGGATAGCCTACGAGCAGTACTTC. Its translation: CASSLVAGIAYEQYF.

This clone was recorded a few times. This rearrangement joins TRBV6-4 to TRBJ2-3, with a tentative D call TRBD2 (6 bases). CDR1 MRHNA and CDR2 SNTAGT come from the germline V gene. With 6 bases removed from V and 0 bases from J, the gap between germline ends came to 13 bases. The CDR3 runs 15 residues. The CDR3 bases are TGTGCCAGCAGCCCTATAGCGGAAAGCACAGATACGCAGTATTTT. Protein sequence: CASSPIAESTDTQYF.

V gene TRBV7-9 combines with J gene TRBJ2-7; 8 bases align to TRBD1. V lost 7 bases and J lost 5; bases outside the gene matches: 13. The germline V gene has CDR1 SEHNR and CDR2 FQNEAQ (reference sequence). This CDR3 is 15 amino acids long. CDR3 sequence: CASTTGGTKVDEQYF. The CDR3 DNA reads TGTGCCAGCACCACAGGGGGGACCAAAGTCGACGAGCAGTACTTC. The variable domain in full, completed from reference TRBV7-9 and TRBJ2-7, reads DTGVSQNPRHKITKRGQNVTFRCDPISEHNRLYWYRQTLGQGPEFLTYFQNEAQLEKSRLLSDRFSAERPKGSFSTLEIQRTEQGDSAMYLCASTTGGTKVDEQYFGPGTRLTVT.